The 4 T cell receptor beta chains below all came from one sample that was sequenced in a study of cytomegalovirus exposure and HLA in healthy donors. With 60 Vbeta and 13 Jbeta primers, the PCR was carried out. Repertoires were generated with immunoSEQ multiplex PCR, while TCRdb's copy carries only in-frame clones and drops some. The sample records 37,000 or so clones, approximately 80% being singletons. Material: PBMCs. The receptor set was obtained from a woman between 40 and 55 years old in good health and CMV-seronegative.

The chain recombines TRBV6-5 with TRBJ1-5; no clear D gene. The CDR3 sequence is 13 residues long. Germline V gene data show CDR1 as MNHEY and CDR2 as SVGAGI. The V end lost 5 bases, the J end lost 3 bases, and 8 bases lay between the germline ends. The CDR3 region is CASSPRDNQPQHF. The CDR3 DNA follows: TGTGCCAGCAGTCCCCGGGACAATCAGCCCCAGCATTTT.

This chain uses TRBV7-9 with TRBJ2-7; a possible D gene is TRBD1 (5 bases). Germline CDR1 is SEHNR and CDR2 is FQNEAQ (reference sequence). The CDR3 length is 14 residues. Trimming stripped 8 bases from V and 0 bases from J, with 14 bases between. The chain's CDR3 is CASSVFGASYEQYF. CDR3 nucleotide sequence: TGTGCCAGCTCCGTTTTTGGGGCCTCCTACGAGCAGTACTTC. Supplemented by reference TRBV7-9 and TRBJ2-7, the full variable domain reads DTGVSQNPRHKITKRGQNVTFRCDPISEHNRLYWYRQTLGQGPEFLTYFQNEAQLEKSRLLSDRFSAERPKGSFSTLEIQRTEQGDSAMYLCASSVFGASYEQYFGPGTRLTVT.

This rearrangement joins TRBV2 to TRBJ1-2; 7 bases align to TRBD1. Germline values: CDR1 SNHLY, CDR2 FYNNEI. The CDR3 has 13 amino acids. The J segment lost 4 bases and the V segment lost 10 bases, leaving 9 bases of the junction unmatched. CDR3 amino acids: CATGGTASYGYTF. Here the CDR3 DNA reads TGTGCCACCGGAGGGACAGCAAGCTATGGCTACACCTTC.

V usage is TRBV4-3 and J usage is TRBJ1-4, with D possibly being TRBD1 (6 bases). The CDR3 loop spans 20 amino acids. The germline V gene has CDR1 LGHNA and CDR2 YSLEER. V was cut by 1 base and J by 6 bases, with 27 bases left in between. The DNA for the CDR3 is TGCGCCAGCAGCCAAGGACAAACAAATCCAACAGGGCCCTTGGATGAAAAACTGTTTTTT. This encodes CASSQGQTNPTGPLDEKLFF.